Listed below are T cell receptor beta chains from one sample, sequenced in a study of blood T cell repertoires in COVID-19. The assay was immunoSEQ multiplex PCR, and TCRdb's table has in-frame clones only and misses some. The sample has about 24,000 clones, 85% to 90% seen once. Sequencing was performed on peripheral blood. These receptors were obtained from a man aged 70 or older with COVID-19, enrolled during active disease. The CDR3 runs from the conserved cysteine through the conserved F or W. Each record gives: V gene, clone size, D gene, J gene, CDR3 DNA, CDR3 protein. D genes are given only for firm matches. Only some rows state a clone size, as once, few, many or a class for expanded clones.

v_gene: TRBV15; abundance: once; d_gene: TRBD2; j_gene: TRBJ2-1; CDR3nt: TGTGCCACCAGCAGAGATCCGCGCCTAGCGGGGGTCAATGAGCAGTTCTTC; CDR3aa: CATSRDPRLAGVNEQFF
v_gene: TRBV7-9; abundance: -; d_gene: -; j_gene: TRBJ1-1; CDR3nt: TGTGCCAGCAGCGTTGGGGAGGGACCTCCCTATAACACTGAAGCTTTCTTT; CDR3aa: CASSVGEGPPYNTEAFF
v_gene: TRBV7-2; abundance: -; d_gene: TRBD1; j_gene: TRBJ2-3; CDR3nt: TGTGCCAGCAGCTCAGACAGGGGGAGGACAGATACGCAGTATTTT; CDR3aa: CASSSDRGRTDTQYF
v_gene: TRBV6-5; abundance: -; d_gene: -; j_gene: TRBJ2-7; CDR3nt: TGTGCCAGCAGTTCCAGGGGAAACGAGCAGTACTTC; CDR3aa: CASSSRGNEQYF
v_gene: TRBV10-3; abundance: -; d_gene: TRBD1; j_gene: TRBJ2-5; CDR3nt: TGTGCCATCAATGCAGGGGGATCGCAAGAGACCCAGTACTTC; CDR3aa: CAINAGGSQETQYF
v_gene: TRBV6-5; abundance: -; d_gene: TRBD1; j_gene: TRBJ2-3; CDR3nt: TGTGCCTGCAGACAGGGGGTGACAGATACGCAGTATTTT; CDR3aa: CACRQGVTDTQYF
v_gene: TRBV7-9; abundance: -; d_gene: TRBD1; j_gene: TRBJ1-4; CDR3nt: TGTGCCAGCAGCCTCACAGGGGTCACTAATGAAAAACTGTTTTTT; CDR3aa: CASSLTGVTNEKLFF
v_gene: TRBV5-5; abundance: -; d_gene: TRBD1; j_gene: TRBJ2-3; CDR3nt: TGTGCCAGCAGCTTGGCAAGGGACAGACCCACAGATACGCAGTATTTT; CDR3aa: CASSLARDRPTDTQYF
v_gene: TRBV5-6; abundance: -; d_gene: TRBD1; j_gene: TRBJ1-3; CDR3nt: TGTGCCAGCAGCTGGGCGGACAGGGGAAACACCATATATTTT; CDR3aa: CASSWADRGNTIYF
v_gene: TRBV9; abundance: -; d_gene: -; j_gene: TRBJ1-3; CDR3nt: TGTGCCAGCAGCGTAGGGAGGGGTCCCGGAAACACCATATATTTT; CDR3aa: CASSVGRGPGNTIYF
v_gene: TRBV6-5; abundance: -; d_gene: -; j_gene: TRBJ2-2; CDR3nt: TGTGCCAGCAGCAGCCGACAGGTGAACACCGGGGAGCTGTTTTTT; CDR3aa: CASSSRQVNTGELFF
v_gene: TRBV5-1; abundance: once; d_gene: TRBD2; j_gene: TRBJ2-5; CDR3nt: TGCGCCAGCAGCTTGTTTCTAGCGGGGACGAATTTTGGAGAGACCCAGTACTTC; CDR3aa: CASSLFLAGTNFGETQYF
v_gene: TRBV12-3/TRBV12-4; abundance: -; d_gene: -; j_gene: TRBJ2-7; CDR3nt: TGTGCCAGCAGTTCGAGGTACGAGCAGTACTTC; CDR3aa: CASSSRYEQYF
v_gene: TRBV18; abundance: -; d_gene: TRBD2; j_gene: TRBJ2-3; CDR3nt: TGTGCCAGCTCACCAGGCTTTAGCGGGAGTAACGGAGTATTAGGAGATACGCAGTATTTT; CDR3aa: CASSPGFSGSNGVLGDTQYF
v_gene: TRBV11-2; abundance: -; d_gene: -; j_gene: TRBJ1-1; CDR3nt: TGTGCCAGCAGCTTATCACAGCAGAACACTGAAGCTTTCTTT; CDR3aa: CASSLSQQNTEAFF
v_gene: TRBV3-1/TRBV3-2; abundance: -; d_gene: TRBD1; j_gene: TRBJ1-6; CDR3nt: TGTGCCAGCAGCCCGGGACAGGGGAATTCACCCCTCCACTTT; CDR3aa: CASSPGQGNSPLHF
v_gene: TRBV27; abundance: -; d_gene: -; j_gene: TRBJ1-4; CDR3nt: TGTGCCAGCAGTTTATCGTGGTCCGCCGGCAGGGCCACCTCCCATAGAGAAAAACTGTTTTTT; CDR3aa: CASSLSWSAGRATSHREKLFF
v_gene: TRBV7-9; abundance: -; d_gene: TRBD1; j_gene: TRBJ1-2; CDR3nt: TGTGCCAGCAGCCCCAGGGACAGGGGGTTGGATGGCTACACCTTC; CDR3aa: CASSPRDRGLDGYTF
v_gene: TRBV18; abundance: -; d_gene: TRBD1; j_gene: TRBJ2-7; CDR3nt: TGTGCCAGCTCACTGGGACAGCCCTACGAGCAGTACTTC; CDR3aa: CASSLGQPYEQYF
v_gene: TRBV6-5; abundance: -; d_gene: -; j_gene: TRBJ1-3; CDR3nt: TGTGCCAGCAGTTACCGGCAGGGGCCAGGAAACACCATATATTTT; CDR3aa: CASSYRQGPGNTIYF
v_gene: TRBV7-9; abundance: once; d_gene: -; j_gene: TRBJ1-1; CDR3nt: TGTGCCAGCAGCCTCCTGGAGGGTAACACTGAAGCTTTCTTT; CDR3aa: CASSLLEGNTEAFF
v_gene: TRBV6-5; abundance: -; d_gene: -; j_gene: TRBJ2-1; CDR3nt: TGTGCCAGCAGTTACTCGTATTACAATGAGCAGTTCTTC; CDR3aa: CASSYSYYNEQFF
v_gene: TRBV7-9; abundance: -; d_gene: TRBD1; j_gene: TRBJ1-5; CDR3nt: TGTGCCAGCAGTCGGGACAGGGGAAGTGGCAATCAGCCCCAGCATTTT; CDR3aa: CASSRDRGSGNQPQHF
v_gene: TRBV6-5; abundance: -; d_gene: -; j_gene: TRBJ2-1; CDR3nt: TGTGCCACGGCGTGGGACTGGGGGTACAATGAGCAGTTCTTC; CDR3aa: CATAWDWGYNEQFF
v_gene: TRBV14; abundance: few; d_gene: -; j_gene: TRBJ1-4; CDR3nt: TGTGCCAGCAGCCAAGATTCTCCGACAGGCGGACTGTTTTTT; CDR3aa: CASSQDSPTGGLFF
v_gene: TRBV15; abundance: few; d_gene: TRBD2; j_gene: TRBJ2-1; CDR3nt: TGTGCCACCAGCAGATCTAGCGGGGTCTACAATGAGCAGTTCTTC; CDR3aa: CATSRSSGVYNEQFF
v_gene: TRBV11-2; abundance: once; d_gene: -; j_gene: TRBJ2-7; CDR3nt: TGTGCCAGCAGATCCGACTTCTCCTACGAGCAGTACTTC; CDR3aa: CASRSDFSYEQYF
v_gene: TRBV7-9; abundance: -; d_gene: -; j_gene: TRBJ2-2; CDR3nt: TGTGCCAGCAGCCCATTGACCGGGGAGCTGTTTTTT; CDR3aa: CASSPLTGELFF
v_gene: TRBV7-6; abundance: -; d_gene: TRBD2; j_gene: TRBJ2-1; CDR3nt: TGTGCCAGCAGCTGGACTAGCGGGATGGTAGATGAGCAGTTCTTC; CDR3aa: CASSWTSGMVDEQFF
v_gene: TRBV3-1/TRBV3-2; abundance: -; d_gene: TRBD2; j_gene: TRBJ2-2; CDR3nt: TGTGCCAGCAGCCTCTCCAGACTCGCGGGGGGGCCGAGCGGGGAGCTGTTTTTT; CDR3aa: CASSLSRLAGGPSGELFF
v_gene: TRBV7-8; abundance: -; d_gene: TRBD1; j_gene: TRBJ2-7; CDR3nt: TGTGCCAGCAGCTTAGTGCTCCTCCGACAGGGGATGGGTGAGCAGTACTTC; CDR3aa: CASSLVLLRQGMGEQYF
v_gene: TRBV27; abundance: -; d_gene: TRBD2; j_gene: TRBJ2-7; CDR3nt: TGTGCCAGCAGTATTACTAGCGGCGCCTACGAGCAGTACTTC; CDR3aa: CASSITSGAYEQYF
v_gene: TRBV7-2; abundance: -; d_gene: TRBD2; j_gene: TRBJ2-1; CDR3nt: TGTGCCAGCAGCTTAATTCCTAGCGGTACTTCCTACAATGAGCAGTTCTTC; CDR3aa: CASSLIPSGTSYNEQFF
v_gene: TRBV30; abundance: -; d_gene: TRBD1; j_gene: TRBJ1-3; CDR3nt: TGTGCTGCGGACAGGGCTGGAAACACCATATATTTT; CDR3aa: CAADRAGNTIYF
v_gene: TRBV19; abundance: once; d_gene: -; j_gene: TRBJ1-2; CDR3nt: TGTGCCAGTAGCAGGGGCGGGTATGGCTACACCTTC; CDR3aa: CASSRGGYGYTF
v_gene: TRBV29-1; abundance: -; d_gene: TRBD2; j_gene: TRBJ2-7; CDR3nt: TGCAGCGTAGCTCCGGGACTAGCGGGAGGGGGGACCTACGAGCAGTACTTC; CDR3aa: CSVAPGLAGGGTYEQYF
v_gene: TRBV5-6; abundance: -; d_gene: -; j_gene: TRBJ1-1; CDR3nt: TGTGCCACCGCGGGGGGCGGGAATGAAGCTTTCTTT; CDR3aa: CATAGGGNEAFF
v_gene: TRBV10-1; abundance: -; d_gene: TRBD2; j_gene: TRBJ2-5; CDR3nt: TGCGCCAGCAGTGAGGGACTAGCGGGCCTCCAAGAGACCCAGTACTTC; CDR3aa: CASSEGLAGLQETQYF
v_gene: TRBV24-1; abundance: -; d_gene: -; j_gene: TRBJ2-7; CDR3nt: TGTGCCACCAGTGATTCGCCGGACAGACCCTACGAGCAGTACTTC; CDR3aa: CATSDSPDRPYEQYF
v_gene: TRBV5-1; abundance: -; d_gene: TRBD1; j_gene: TRBJ1-4; CDR3nt: TGCGCCAGCAGCTTGCGTCCTAGACAGGGAGGAAGTGAAAAACTGTTTTTT; CDR3aa: CASSLRPRQGGSEKLFF
v_gene: TRBV10-2; abundance: few; d_gene: TRBD2; j_gene: TRBJ2-1; CDR3nt: TGCGCCAGCAGTCAACAGACTAGCGGGTACAATGAGCAGTTCTTC; CDR3aa: CASSQQTSGYNEQFF
v_gene: TRBV7-9; abundance: -; d_gene: TRBD2; j_gene: TRBJ2-5; CDR3nt: TGTGCCAGCAGCTCGAGCGGGAGGGTCCAAGAGACCCAGTACTTC; CDR3aa: CASSSSGRVQETQYF
v_gene: TRBV19; abundance: -; d_gene: -; j_gene: TRBJ1-2; CDR3nt: TGTGCCAGTAGTATCCCCAGGGGCGCGAACTATGGCTACACCTTC; CDR3aa: CASSIPRGANYGYTF
v_gene: TRBV5-1; abundance: once; d_gene: -; j_gene: TRBJ2-5; CDR3nt: TGCGCCAGCAGCTTGGGAGTCCAAGAGACCCAGTACTTC; CDR3aa: CASSLGVQETQYF
v_gene: TRBV19; abundance: -; d_gene: -; j_gene: TRBJ1-5; CDR3nt: TGTGCCAGTAGCCTGACAGAGTATAGCAATCAGCCCCAGCATTTT; CDR3aa: CASSLTEYSNQPQHF
v_gene: TRBV5-6; abundance: -; d_gene: -; j_gene: TRBJ1-1; CDR3nt: TGTGCCAGCAGCTTTTGGGCAGGGGTTGTAAACACTGAAGCTTTCTTT; CDR3aa: CASSFWAGVVNTEAFF
v_gene: TRBV6-5; abundance: once; d_gene: TRBD1; j_gene: TRBJ2-7; CDR3nt: TGTGCCAGCAGTTCCACCGGGACAGGGTCCTACGAGCAGTACTTC; CDR3aa: CASSSTGTGSYEQYF
v_gene: TRBV2; abundance: few; d_gene: TRBD2; j_gene: TRBJ2-2; CDR3nt: TGTGCCAGTACCGGGACTAGGACCGGGGAGCTGTTTTTT; CDR3aa: CASTGTRTGELFF
v_gene: TRBV27; abundance: -; d_gene: -; j_gene: TRBJ2-4; CDR3nt: TGTGCCAGCAGTCCCTTGGCGGGGAGAGGGAACATTCAGTACTTC; CDR3aa: CASSPLAGRGNIQYF